This record concerns one TCR beta chain sequence. The antigen is unknown. Data came from immunoSEQ multiplex PCR; TCRdb stores just in-frame clones and leaves some out. The sample consists of about 160,000 clones, around 93% of them appearing once. The CDR3 runs 15 residues. The germline gives CDR1 GTSNPN, CDR2 SVGIG (reference sequence). Trimming removed 2 bases at V and 4 bases at J, with 15 bases between. This sample stems from a study of T cell responses to AZD1222 COVID-19 vaccine. Pooled samples include second doses given at about 4 or 12 weeks. Study observations and caveats: Possibly, clonal diversity was underestimated; donors were largely white British and included more females.

The chain links TRBV30 to TRBJ1-5, with D hard to call. The specimen was peripheral blood, collected 28 days after the second AZD1222 dose. This sequence was found in an adult who received the AZD1222 COVID-19 vaccine. The CDR3 DNA reads as TGTGCCTGGAGTAGAAGTGGGGTCCCGAATCAGCCCCAGCATTTT. Translating it yields CAWSRSGVPNQPQHF.